A single sample is the source of the 26 T cell receptor beta chains below, sequenced in a study of T cell responses to AZD1222 COVID-19 vaccine. The repertoire was sequenced with immunoSEQ multiplex PCR; TCRdb's copy has only in-frame clones and lacks some. The sample contains 150,000 to 200,000 clones, 90% to 95% of which appear only once. The sequencing here drew on peripheral blood, taken 28 days after the second AZD1222 dose. The receptors shown here come from an adult who received the AZD1222 COVID-19 vaccine.

The CDR3 DNA is TGTGCCAGCAGTTTAGGAGGAGGCGATGGCTACACCTTC. Its protein product is CASSLGGGDGYTF. The chain links TRBV28 to TRBJ1-2; D uncertain. This CDR3 is built from 13 residues. Per the germline V gene, CDR1 is MDHEN and CDR2 is SYDVKM. Trimming pared 2 bases from V and 6 bases from J, leaving 10 bases between.

V gene TRBV19 combines with J gene TRBJ2-3, with 8 positions matching TRBD2. The ends lost 5 bases at V and 5 bases at J; junction bases unmatched: 12. The CDR3 sequence is 16 residues long. Germline lookup yields CDR1 LNHDA and CDR2 SQIVND (reference sequence). CDR3 bases: TGTGCCAGTAGTCAACCGGGGGGGGCCCGAAGAGATACGCAGTATTTT. It specifies CASSQPGGARRDTQYF.

The CDR3: CASSGRDPAKNIQYF. The CDR3 DNA is TGTGCCAGTAGTGGCAGGGATCCGGCCAAAAACATTCAGTACTTC. This chain connects TRBV19 to TRBJ2-4; perhaps TRBD1 as D (5 bases). Germline V gives CDR1 LNHDA, CDR2 SQIVND (reference sequence). This CDR3 contains 15 residues. Trimming pared 5 bases from V and 1 base from J, leaving 12 bases between.

The gene calls are TRBV27 and TRBJ2-7; a possible D gene is TRBD2 (6 bases). This CDR3 is 18 amino acids long. The germline V gene has CDR1 MNHEY and CDR2 SMNVEV (reference sequence). Deletions cut 2 bases from V and 0 bases from J, with 20 bases between. The CDR3 nucleotides read TGTGCCAGCAGTTTACGATCCCCCCAGGCCGGGAGCTCCTACGAGCAGTACTTC. Its protein is CASSLRSPQAGSSYEQYF.

This chain links TRBV7-9 with TRBJ2-3; no firm D call. This CDR3 comprises 16 residues. Germline CDR1 and CDR2: SEHNR and FQNEAQ (reference sequence). V was clipped by 5 bases and J by 1 base, with 16 bases between them. The chain's CDR3 is CASSPRVAGGTDTQYF. The CDR3 nucleotides are TGTGCCAGCAGCCCTAGGGTGGCTGGGGGCACAGATACGCAGTATTTT.

CDR3 DNA: TGTGCCAGCATCGACAACCCCAGGGGTAACTATGGCTACACCTTC. This codes for CASIDNPRGNYGYTF. The V call is TRBV6-5, the J call TRBJ1-2, with TRBD1 as a possible D gene (6 bases). This CDR3 is 15 amino acids long. Germline V lookup: CDR1 MNHEY, CDR2 SVGAGI. Trimming took off 7 bases at V and 1 base at J, with 16 bases between the two ends.

J is TRBJ1-2 and V is TRBV29-1; a weak D match, TRBD1 (5 bases). This CDR3 is 13 amino acids long. V was clipped by 2 bases and J by 6 bases, with 13 bases between them. The germline V gene has CDR1 SQVTM and CDR2 ANQGSEA. CDR3 in DNA: TGCAGCGTTGAACACCGGGACGGAAATGGCTACACCTTC. It specifies CSVEHRDGNGYTF.

The chain uses TRBV3-1 (or the pseudogene TRBV3-2) and TRBJ1-1; 7 bases match TRBD1. CDR3 length: 16 residues. J lost 1 base, V lost 4 bases, and 9 bases had no gene match. The germline V gene encodes CDR1 LGHDT and CDR2 YNNKEL (reference sequence). The CDR3 DNA sequence: TGTGCCAGCAGCCCCACCCCCGGACAGGCGAACACTGAAGCTTTCTTT. This gives the protein CASSPTPGQANTEAFF.

V and J are TRBV3-1 (or the pseudogene TRBV3-2) and TRBJ2-1, with 7 bases aligning to TRBD1. This CDR3 region has 15 residues. CDR1 is LGHDT and CDR2 is YNNKEL in the germline V gene (reference sequence). The J segment lost 4 bases and the V segment lost 0 bases, leaving 3 bases of the junction unmatched. CDR3 protein: CASSQDRGYYNEQFF. The CDR3 DNA reads as TGTGCCAGCAGCCAAGACAGGGGGTATTACAATGAGCAGTTCTTC.

The chain carries TRBV5-1 and TRBJ2-7; 10 nucleotides align to TRBD1. Germline loops: CDR1 SGHRS, CDR2 YFSETQ. V dropped 5 bases and J dropped 4; count of bases not matched to a gene: 3. The CDR3 extends over 13 amino acids. CDR3 residues: CASRRTGGYEQYF. The CDR3 nucleotides read TGCGCCAGCAGACGGACAGGGGGGTACGAGCAGTACTTC.

V gene TRBV6-1 combines with J gene TRBJ1-4; 10 nucleotides line up with TRBD1. The CDR3 is made up of 14 amino acids. The trim removed 1 base at V and 7 bases at J, leaving 0 bases unmatched. Germline V CDR1 and CDR2: MNHNS, SASEGT. The CDR3 sequence is CASSEGDRGEKLFF. In nucleotides, the CDR3 is TGTGCCAGCAGTGAAGGGGACAGGGGTGAAAAACTGTTTTTT.

The gene calls are TRBV19 and TRBJ2-1; TRBD1 aligns across 8 bases. The CDR3 spans 14 residues. The trim removed 5 bases at V and 6 bases at J, leaving 6 bases unmatched. From germline, CDR1 is LNHDA and CDR2 SQIVND (reference sequence). CDR3 nucleotides: TGTGCCAGTAGTGCGGACAGGGTCGTCAATGAGCAGTTCTTC. Its translation is CASSADRVVNEQFF.

This clone was counted a few times. V gene TRBV25-1 combines with J gene TRBJ1-2, with a tentative D call TRBD1 (5 bases). The germline V gene has CDR1 MGHDK and CDR2 SYGVNS. CDR3 length: 11 residues. The germline V and J ends were trimmed by 6 bases and 4 bases, with 6 bases remaining between them. DNA of the CDR3: TGTGCCAGCAGCACAGGCTATGGCTACACCTTC. Its translation: CASSTGYGYTF.

The chain uses TRBV28 and TRBJ2-2; D unclear. CDR3 size: 19 residues. Germline loops: CDR1 MDHEN, CDR2 SYDVKM. The V gene lost 3 bases and the J gene lost 2 bases, with 22 bases spanning the gap. DNA of the CDR3: TGTGCCAGCAGTTTTCCCCCATTCGAAGTAGGGATAAACACCGGGGAGCTGTTTTTT. As protein: CASSFPPFEVGINTGELFF.

This chain joins TRBV27 and TRBJ1-2; possible D gene TRBD1, 6 bases. The V gene's germline CDR1 is MNHEY and CDR2 SMNVEV (reference sequence). V gave up 4 bases and J gave up 6 bases, with 9 bases separating them. The length of the CDR3 is 12 residues. The CDR3 reads CASSSYRDGYTF. The CDR3 DNA reads as TGTGCCAGCAGTTCGTACAGGGATGGCTACACCTTC.

This chain links TRBV5-4 with TRBJ1-1; 8 bases agree with TRBD1. Trimming at V came to 0 bases and at J to 5 bases, leaving 6 bases not matched to a gene. Germline V gene data show CDR1 as SGHNT and CDR2 as YYREEE (reference sequence). CDR3 length: 15 amino acids. In nucleotides, the CDR3 is TGTGCCAGCAGCTTGGGGCAGGGGGCATGGACTGAAGCTTTCTTT. Translating gives CASSLGQGAWTEAFF.

The V call is TRBV7-9, the J call TRBJ1-2, with 9 bases aligning to TRBD1. Germline-derived CDR1 and CDR2 are SEHNR and FQNEAQ (reference sequence). J lost 6 bases, V lost 1 base, and 6 bases had no gene match. The CDR3 is made up of 15 amino acids. CDR3 DNA: TGTGCCAGCAGCTTAGAGCGGACAGGGGCGAATGGCTACACCTTC. Protein product: CASSLERTGANGYTF.

This chain connects TRBV7-8 to TRBJ1-1; D gene ambiguous. This CDR3 is built from 14 residues. Trimming removed 0 bases from V and 1 base from J, with 6 bases in between. Germline V CDR1 and CDR2: SGHVS, FQNEAQ. CDR3 loop: CASSLARANTEAFF. CDR3 coding DNA: TGTGCCAGCAGCTTAGCGAGGGCGAACACTGAAGCTTTCTTT.

The chain joins TRBV28 to TRBJ2-7; 7 bases line up with TRBD1. The CDR3 is 13 amino acids. From germline, CDR1 is MDHEN and CDR2 SYDVKM. Unmatched junction bases numbered 1, after V lost 1 base and J lost 4 bases. Here the CDR3 DNA reads TGTGCCAGCAGTTTATACAGGGGATACGAGCAGTACTTC. This encodes CASSLYRGYEQYF.

The rearrangement links TRBV5-1 to TRBJ1-2; D might be TRBD1 (5 bases). The CDR3 extends over 13 amino acids. Trimming removed 5 bases at V and 6 bases at J, with 14 bases between. Germline V CDR1 and CDR2: SGHRS, YFSETQ. CDR3 bases: TGCGCCAGCAGAGGGGAAGGAGAAAATGGCTACACCTTC. This encodes CASRGEGENGYTF.

The chain joins TRBV28 to TRBJ2-1; D may match TRBD1 or TRBD2 (5 bases each). V dropped 5 bases and J dropped 7 bases, with 21 bases sitting between them. Germline lookup yields CDR1 MDHEN and CDR2 SYDVKM. This CDR3 region has 16 residues. This CDR3 reads CASSLGSLGAKNEQFF. The CDR3 DNA reads as TGTGCCAGCAGTCTAGGGAGCCTCGGGGCTAAAAATGAGCAGTTCTTC.

The rearrangement uses TRBV27 and TRBJ1-5; D is ambiguous. Trimming cost V 6 bases and J 2 bases, with 14 bases left between them. Germline loops: CDR1 MNHEY, CDR2 SMNVEV (reference sequence). This CDR3 spans 15 amino acids. CDR3 loop: CASSLGPWGNQPQHF. CDR3 bases: TGTGCCAGCAGCTTAGGGCCCTGGGGCAATCAGCCCCAGCATTTT.

The chain couples TRBV11-3 to TRBJ2-3; D gene ambiguous. Germline V gene lookup returns CDR1 SGHNT and CDR2 YENEEA. The ends were cut back, 8 bases at V and 2 bases at J, with 8 bases in the middle. This CDR3 contains 12 residues. Here the CDR3 reads CASAPDTDTQYF. The DNA of the CDR3 is TGTGCCAGCGCCCCGGACACAGATACGCAGTATTTT.

The chain uses TRBV29-1 and TRBJ2-1, with D perhaps TRBD2 (6 bases). V lost 4 bases, J lost 7 bases, and 23 bases lay in between. The CDR3 loop spans 16 amino acids. CDR1 and CDR2 from the germline V gene are SQVTM and ANQGSEA. The CDR3 is CSVVYRELGERNEQFF. The CDR3 DNA follows: TGCAGCGTTGTTTATCGGGAGCTAGGAGAACGAAATGAGCAGTTCTTC.

This chain joins TRBV12-3 or TRBV12-4 and TRBJ1-3; maybe TRBD1 (5 bases). V gave up 9 bases and J gave up 5 bases, with 14 bases separating them. The length of the CDR3 is 13 residues. The CDR3 loop reads CASPGGVRNTIYF. The CDR3 region has the DNA TGTGCCAGTCCGGGGGGTGTTCGAAACACCATATATTTT.

CDR3 sequence (DNA): TGCGCCAGCAGTGAAACCGGGACAGGGGTTGAAAAACTGTTTTTT. Amino acids: CASSETGTGVEKLFF. The V and J genes are TRBV10-2 and TRBJ1-4; 10 bases align to TRBD1. Germline V gene lookup returns CDR1 WSHSY and CDR2 SAAADI. There are 15 residues in the CDR3. V lost 3 bases to trimming and J lost 7 bases; unmatched junction nucleotides: 5.